This TCR beta chain was identified in a study of blood T cell repertoires in COVID-19. Study context: Sources were T cells, B-cell-depleted T cells, or PBMCs; the material itself was cDNA or gDNA.

This clone appeared a single time. CDR1 SGHVS and CDR2 FNYEAQ come from the germline V gene. The CDR3 covers 16 residues. The germline V and J ends were trimmed by 1 base and 0 bases, with 9 bases remaining between them. Here immunoSEQ multiplex PCR was the method, and the copy in TCRdb shows in-frame clones only, minus some. Counted here are more than 95,000 clones, 85% to 90% occurring once; the ten biggest clones make up 1.5%. The sample was peripheral blood. This receptor was obtained from a human donor in a cohort sampled during active COVID-19. The chain recombines TRBV7-6 with TRBJ2-2, with D tentatively TRBD1 (5 bases). This CDR3 is CASSLEAGTNTGELFF. The CDR3 bases are TGTGCCAGCAGCTTAGAGGCAGGGACGAACACCGGGGAGCTGTTTTTT.